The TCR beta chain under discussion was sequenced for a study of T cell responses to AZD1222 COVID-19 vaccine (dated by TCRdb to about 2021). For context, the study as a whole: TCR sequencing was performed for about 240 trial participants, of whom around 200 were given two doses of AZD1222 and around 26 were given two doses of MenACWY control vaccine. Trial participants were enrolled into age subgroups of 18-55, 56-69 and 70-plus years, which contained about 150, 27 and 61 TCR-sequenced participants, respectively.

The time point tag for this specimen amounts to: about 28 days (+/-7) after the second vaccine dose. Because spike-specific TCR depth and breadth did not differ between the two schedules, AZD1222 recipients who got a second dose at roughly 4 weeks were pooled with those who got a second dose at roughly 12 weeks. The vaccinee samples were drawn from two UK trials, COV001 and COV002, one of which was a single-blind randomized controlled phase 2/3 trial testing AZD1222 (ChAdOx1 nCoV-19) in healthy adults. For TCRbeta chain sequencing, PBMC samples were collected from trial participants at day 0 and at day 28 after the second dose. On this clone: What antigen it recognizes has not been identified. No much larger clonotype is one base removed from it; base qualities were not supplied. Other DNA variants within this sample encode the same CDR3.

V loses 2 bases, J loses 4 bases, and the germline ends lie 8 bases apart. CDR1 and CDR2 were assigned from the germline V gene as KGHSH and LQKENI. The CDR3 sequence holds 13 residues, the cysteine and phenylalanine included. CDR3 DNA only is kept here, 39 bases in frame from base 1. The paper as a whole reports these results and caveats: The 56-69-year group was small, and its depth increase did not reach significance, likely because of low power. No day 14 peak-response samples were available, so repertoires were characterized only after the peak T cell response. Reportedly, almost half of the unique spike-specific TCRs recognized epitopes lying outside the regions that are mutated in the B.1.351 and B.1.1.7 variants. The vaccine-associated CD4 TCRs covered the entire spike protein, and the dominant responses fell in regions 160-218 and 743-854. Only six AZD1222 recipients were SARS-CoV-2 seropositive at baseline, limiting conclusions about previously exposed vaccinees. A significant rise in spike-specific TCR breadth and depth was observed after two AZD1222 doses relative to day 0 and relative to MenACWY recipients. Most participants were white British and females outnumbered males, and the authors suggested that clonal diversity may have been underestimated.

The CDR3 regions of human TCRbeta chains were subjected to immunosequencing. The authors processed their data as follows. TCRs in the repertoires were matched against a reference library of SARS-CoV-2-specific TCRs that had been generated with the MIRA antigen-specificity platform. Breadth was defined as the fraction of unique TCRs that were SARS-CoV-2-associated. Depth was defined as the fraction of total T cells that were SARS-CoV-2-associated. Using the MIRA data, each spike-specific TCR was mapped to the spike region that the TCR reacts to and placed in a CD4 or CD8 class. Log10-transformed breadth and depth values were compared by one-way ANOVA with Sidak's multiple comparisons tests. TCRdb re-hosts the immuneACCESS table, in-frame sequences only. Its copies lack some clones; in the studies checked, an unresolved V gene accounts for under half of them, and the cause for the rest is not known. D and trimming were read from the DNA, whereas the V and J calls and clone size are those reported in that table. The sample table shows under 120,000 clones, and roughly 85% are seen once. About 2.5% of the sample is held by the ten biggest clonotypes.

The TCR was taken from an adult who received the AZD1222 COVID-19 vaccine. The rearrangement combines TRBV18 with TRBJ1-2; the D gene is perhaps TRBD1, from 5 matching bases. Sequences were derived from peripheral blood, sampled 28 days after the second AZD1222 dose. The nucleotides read TGTGCCAGCTCACCAGGCCAGGGCTATGGCTACACCTTC. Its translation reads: CASSPGQGYGYTF.